The entry below describes one T cell receptor beta chain. Its antigen is not identified. This sample was taken from a study of shared clonotypes between healthy human individuals. Broader study findings: Non-shared clonotypes were found to have lower generation probabilities than the clonotypes that were shared by all four of the sorted-subset donors.

Donation came from healthy HIV-negative adults that had no recent acute infections or vaccinations. Caucasian adults residing in Nashville, Tennessee made up all the donors. The assay was run at deep level. The method was immunoSEQ multiplex PCR; TCRdb's version includes in-frame clones alone and lacks a portion of them. Of approximately 2.5 million clones listed, approximately 93% are singletons. The specimen was naive CD4+ T cells from PBMCs. Noted subset: CD45RA+ positively selected. The TCR comes from a man aged 18-30 years in good health. Some clones in this sample may be carry-over from other donors' samples.

CDR3 region: CASSSLRGPLYGYTF. Here the CDR3 DNA reads TGTGCCAGCAGTTCGTTGCGGGGCCCTCTCTATGGCTACACCTTC. V usage is TRBV28 and J usage is TRBJ1-2, with a possible D match to TRBD1 (5 bases). CDR1 and CDR2 (germline): MDHEN, SYDVKM. Trimming removed 4 bases at V and 4 bases at J, with 16 bases between. The CDR3 consists of 15 residues.